This passage covers 10 T cell receptor beta chains from one sample sequenced in a study of blood T cells in healthy people across ages. Then a second PCR, running roughly 7 to 11 cycles, was carried out with a sample-barcoded 5' primer and a J-beta primer mix. Using its own MiXCR run on the 5' RACE reads, TCRdb lists one record per CDR3 protein. This sample has 800,000 to 950,000 distinct CDR3 sequences, with roughly 28% found just once. These data were likewise used in another study, on T cells of mothers and their children.

The source material was blood. These receptors all come from a woman in her thirties or forties in good health.

The J gene is TRBJ2-7, the V gene TRBV20-1, with no clear D. Trimming cost V 0 bases and J 2 bases, with 11 bases left between them. CDR1 is DFQATT, CDR2 SNEGSKA, per germline (reference sequence). The CDR3 is made up of 14 amino acids. CDR3 region: CSARDSAGPYEQYF. CDR3 in DNA: TGCAGTGCTAGAGATTCAGCAGGACCCTACGAGCAGTACTTC.

A note on this clonotype: The junction does not match germline at one end; this may be a read error. V is TRBV28 and J is TRBJ2-3; 7 nucleotides match TRBD2. CDR1 is MDHEN, CDR2 SYDVKM, per germline. The CDR3 contains 14 residues. The CDR3 here is CASSGAGRTDTQYF. CDR3 nucleotides: TGCGCCAGCAGTGGAGCGGGGCGCACAGATACGCAGTATTTT.

To note about this clonotype: An end of the junction does not agree with germline; a read error may underlie this. The chain joins TRBV7-9 to TRBJ2-3; possible D gene TRBD1, 6 bases. CDR1 and CDR2 from the germline V gene are SEHNR and FQNEAQ (reference sequence). This CDR3 is 16 amino acids long. CDR3 nucleotides: TGTGCCAGCAGCAATAGGGCGCGAAGGGACACAGATACGGAGTATTTT. Amino acid sequence: CASSNRARRDTDTEYF.

V is TRBV28 and J is TRBJ2-1; 8 bases are shared with TRBD1. Germline assignment: CDR1 MDHEN and CDR2 SYDVKM. The CDR3 runs 14 residues. Germline trimming cut 6 bases from V and 9 bases from J; bases unmatched to any gene: 10. CDR3 in DNA: TGTGCCAGCAGCTTGCAGACGACAGGGGCTGAGCAGTTCTTC. Encoded protein: CASSLQTTGAEQFF.

This clonotype has a count of ten or more. The CDR3 sequence: CSVVIPPGTEAFF. The CDR3 DNA sequence: TGCAGCGTTGTAATACCCCCGGGTACTGAAGCTTTCTTT. The genes are TRBV29-1 and TRBJ1-1; D gene ambiguous. This CDR3 contains 13 residues. Trimming took off 4 bases at V and 5 bases at J, with 14 bases between the two ends. Germline V gene sequence: CDR1 SQVTM, CDR2 ANQGSEA.

This clonotype was counted at least ten times. The chain links TRBV18 to TRBJ2-3; D is unclear. The germline V gene encodes CDR1 KGHSH and CDR2 LQKENI. The V end was cut by 0 bases, the J end by 0 bases, with 4 bases between. The CDR3 runs to 14 residues. The CDR3 loop reads CASSPPSSTDTQYF. The CDR3 nucleotides read TGTGCCAGCTCACCACCGTCTAGCACAGATACGCAGTATTTT.

This clonotype was seen a handful of times. This chain links TRBV27 with TRBJ1-2; D remains unclear. Germline V CDR1 and CDR2: MNHEY, SMNVEV (reference sequence). The ends were cut back, 5 bases at V and 6 bases at J, with 10 bases in the middle. The CDR3 totals 12 residues. The CDR3 region is CASSNGYDGYTF. CDR3 nucleotides: TGTGCCAGCAGTAACGGGTACGATGGCTACACCTTC.

This clonotype was counted between two and nine times. This chain joins TRBV30 and TRBJ1-2; possible D gene TRBD1, 6 bases. V lost 0 bases, J lost 8 bases, and 13 bases lay in between. This CDR3 has 13 amino acids. CDR1 is GTSNPN and CDR2 is SVGIG in the germline V gene (reference sequence). The CDR3 sequence: CAWSVSLTGGYTF. CDR3 sequence (DNA): TGTGCCTGGAGTGTATCCCTGACAGGCGGCTACACCTTC. Full variable domain (remainder filled in from reference TRBV30 and TRBJ1-2): SQTIHQWPATLVQPVGSPLSLECTVEGTSNPNLYWYRQAAGRGLQLLFYSVGIGQISSEVPQNLSASRPQDRQFILSSKKLLLSDSGFYLCAWSVSLTGGYTFGSGTRLTVV.

The rearrangement joins TRBV7-9 to TRBJ2-3; D not certain. V lost 3 bases to trimming and J lost 4 bases, with 17 bases between them. This CDR3 spans 16 amino acids. The germline CDR1 and CDR2 sequences are SEHNR and FQNEAQ (reference sequence). CDR3 DNA sequence: TGTGCCAGCAGCTTTCGACGCCTAACCATCGCAGATACGCAGTATTTT. As protein: CASSFRRLTIADTQYF. Full variable domain (outside the CDR3, taken from reference TRBV7-9 and TRBJ2-3): DTGVSQNPRHKITKRGQNVTFRCDPISEHNRLYWYRQTLGQGPEFLTYFQNEAQLEKSRLLSDRFSAERPKGSFSTLEIQRTEQGDSAMYLCASSFRRLTIADTQYFGPGTRLTVL.

For the CDR3, the DNA is TGCGCCAGCAGCGGGGGGACGAGGAACACTGAAGCTTTCTTT. Its translation is CASSGGTRNTEAFF. The V and J genes are TRBV5-1 and TRBJ1-1; D is perhaps TRBD1 (5 bases). The CDR3 is 14 amino acids. The germline gives CDR1 SGHRS, CDR2 YFSETQ. V lost 4 bases to trimming and J lost 1 base, with 11 bases between them.